The sequence of this TCR beta chain was determined in a study of CD8 T cells in ankylosing spondylitis. CDR1 is SGHTS, CDR2 YDEGEE, per germline. Unmatched junction bases numbered 4, after V lost 1 base and J lost 1 base. The CDR3 totals 15 residues. TCRdb re-called the 5' RACE reads with MiXCR, one entry per CDR3 protein. This repertoire shows fewer than 350,000 distinct CDR3 sequences, around a tenth found once; its top ten account for about 10%. The receptor comes from a female donor with ankylosing spondylitis or in good health (not recorded which). Sequencing was done on a sample of blood, either unsorted or a sorted T cell fraction (not recorded which). The chain joins TRBV5-8 to TRBJ1-1, with 7 nucleotides matching TRBD1. CDR3: CASSLTGAPNTEAFF. Written as DNA, the CDR3 is TGTGCCAGCAGCTTGACAGGGGCCCCGAACACTGAAGCTTTCTTT. Full variable domain (missing parts from reference TRBV5-8 and TRBJ1-1): EAGVTQSPTHLIKTRGQQATLRCSPISGHTSVYWYQQALGLGLQFLLWYDEGEERNRGNFPPRFSGRQFPNYSSELNVNALELEDSALYLCASSLTGAPNTEAFFGQGTRLTVV.